A selection of T cell receptor beta chains follows, all from one sample in a study of shared clonotypes between healthy human individuals. Here immunoSEQ multiplex PCR was the method, and the copy in TCRdb shows in-frame clones only, minus some. The data contain over a million clones, 60% to 80% of them singletons. The sample consisted of memory CD4+ T cells sorted from blood. These receptors were collected from a man aged 18 to 29 in good health. Both conserved end residues are part of each CDR3. The D gene is left open where the match is weak. Clone size, where shown, is once, few, many, or a class for clones that have expanded.

j_call,d_call,v_call,clone_size,cdr3_aa,cdr3_nt
TRBJ2-7,NA,TRBV5-1,NA,CASSGSISGGYGEQYF,TGCGCCAGCAGCGGCTCTATCTCGGGGGGCTACGGTGAGCAGTACTTC
TRBJ1-4,TRBD1,TRBV28,many,CASSSPGQPEKLFF,TGTGCCAGCAGTTCACCGGGACAGCCTGAAAAACTGTTTTTT
TRBJ1-2,NA,TRBV28,NA,CASSLVTAYGYTF,TGTGCCAGCAGTTTGGTGACGGCCTATGGCTACACCTTC
TRBJ2-1,TRBD1,TRBV6-6,NA,CASSPGQGRNNEQFF,TGTGCCAGCAGTCCGGGACAGGGGCGTAACAATGAGCAGTTCTTC
TRBJ1-1,NA,TRBV9,NA,CASSEQEGKNTEAFF,TGTGCCAGCAGTGAACAGGAAGGAAAGAACACTGAAGCTTTCTTT
TRBJ1-6,TRBD1,TRBV9,NA,CASRADRGDNSPLHF,TGTGCCAGCAGAGCGGACAGGGGGGATAATTCACCCCTCCACTTT
TRBJ1-2,NA,TRBV28,NA,CASTTSTDKRIREGYTF,TGTGCCAGCACCACCTCTACCGATAAAAGAATCCGAGAAGGCTACACCTTC
TRBJ1-2,TRBD1,TRBV2,NA,CASLRDRGNYGYTF,TGTGCCAGCCTCCGGGACAGGGGGAACTATGGCTACACCTTC
TRBJ1-5,NA,TRBV28,NA,CASRDSTQPQHF,TGTGCCAGCAGGGACAGTACTCAGCCCCAGCATTTT
TRBJ2-5,NA,TRBV5-1,NA,CASSPGAAGSEETQYF,TGCGCCAGCAGCCCGGGTGCCGCAGGGAGTGAGGAGACCCAGTACTTC
TRBJ2-5,NA,TRBV7-2,NA,CASSRVGDLQETQYF,TGTGCCAGCAGCCGCGTGGGGGATCTTCAAGAGACCCAGTACTTC
TRBJ2-7,NA,TRBV19,NA,CASSEAAPSSYEQYF,TGTGCCAGTAGTGAGGCAGCACCGAGCTCCTACGAGCAGTACTTC
TRBJ1-2,TRBD1,TRBV30,NA,CAWSGDRGLGYGYTF,TGTGCCTGGAGTGGGGACAGGGGACTGGGCTATGGCTACACCTTC
TRBJ1-1,NA,TRBV21-1,few,CAIESRKWSDTEAFF,TGTGCCATAGAATCTCGAAAGTGGAGCGACACTGAAGCTTTCTTT
TRBJ2-2,TRBD2,TRBV11-3,once,CASSPLSGGATGELFF,TGTGCCAGCAGCCCCTTGAGCGGGGGGGCGACCGGGGAGCTGTTTTTT
TRBJ2-1,TRBD1,TRBV14,few,CASSRDRGTYNEQFF,TGTGCCAGCAGCCGGGACAGGGGAACCTACAATGAGCAGTTCTTC
TRBJ2-7,NA,TRBV11-2,NA,CASSLKGEQYF,TGTGCCAGCAGCTTAAAAGGAGAGCAGTACTTC
TRBJ1-5,TRBD1,TRBV7-9,NA,CASSLGTGAVSNQPQHF,TGTGCCAGCAGCTTGGGGACAGGGGCAGTAAGCAATCAGCCCCAGCATTTT
TRBJ1-6,NA,TRBV5-5,NA,CASSRDGSYSPLHF,TGTGCCAGCAGCCGGGACGGCTCCTATTCACCCCTCCACTTT
TRBJ1-1,NA,TRBV30,NA,CAWSGRGWSTEAFF,TGTGCCTGGAGCGGAAGGGGGTGGAGCACTGAAGCTTTCTTT
TRBJ2-2,NA,TRBV10-3,NA,CAISDGSAGELFF,TGTGCCATCAGTGATGGGTCTGCCGGGGAGCTGTTTTTT
TRBJ2-1,NA,TRBV6-1,NA,CASTGRNEQFF,TGTGCCAGCACCGGAAGGAATGAGCAGTTCTTC
TRBJ2-4,NA,TRBV7-2,NA,CASSLWPGAGNIQYF,TGTGCCAGCAGCTTATGGCCGGGGGCGGGAAACATTCAGTACTTC
TRBJ1-5,NA,TRBV2,NA,CATKGGTWGNQPQHF,TGTGCCACCAAGGGCGGGACTTGGGGCAATCAGCCCCAGCATTTT
TRBJ1-4,NA,TRBV10-3,NA,CAISEGAGEKLFF,TGTGCCATCAGTGAGGGGGCTGGGGAAAAACTGTTTTTT
TRBJ2-5,TRBD2,TRBV13,NA,CASSPRAAGGPQTQYF,TGTGCCAGCAGCCCACGGGCGGCGGGGGGGCCACAGACCCAGTACTTC